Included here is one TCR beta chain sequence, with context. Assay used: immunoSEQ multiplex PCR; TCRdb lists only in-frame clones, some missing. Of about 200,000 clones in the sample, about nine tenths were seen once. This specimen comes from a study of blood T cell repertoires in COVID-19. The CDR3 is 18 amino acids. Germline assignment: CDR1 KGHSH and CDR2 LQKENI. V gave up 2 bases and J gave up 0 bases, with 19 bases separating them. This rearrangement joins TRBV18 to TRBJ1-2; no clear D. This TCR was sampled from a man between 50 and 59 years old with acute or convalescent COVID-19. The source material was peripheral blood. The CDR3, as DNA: TGTGCCAGCTCACCATTCTCAGGCTTGGCCCCTTCTAACTATGGCTACACCTTC. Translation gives CASSPFSGLAPSNYGYTF.